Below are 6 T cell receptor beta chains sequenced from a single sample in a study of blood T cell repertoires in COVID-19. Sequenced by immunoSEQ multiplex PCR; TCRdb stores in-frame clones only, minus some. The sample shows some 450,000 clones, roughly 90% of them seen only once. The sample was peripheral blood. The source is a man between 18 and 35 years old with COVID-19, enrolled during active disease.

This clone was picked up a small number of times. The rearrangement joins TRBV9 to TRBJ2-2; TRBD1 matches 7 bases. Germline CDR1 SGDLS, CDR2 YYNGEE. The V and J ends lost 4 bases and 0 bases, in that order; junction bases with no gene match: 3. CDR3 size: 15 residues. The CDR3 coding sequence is TGTGCCAGCAGCCCCGGGACAGCGAACACCGGGGAGCTGTTTTTT. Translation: CASSPGTANTGELFF.

The CDR3: CASSQADSGWETQYF. For the CDR3, the DNA is TGTGCCAGCAGCCAAGCGGACAGTGGGTGGGAGACCCAGTACTTC. The V gene is TRBV4-2, the J gene TRBJ2-5, with D perhaps TRBD1 (6 bases). CDR3 length equals 15 residues. V shed 1 base and J shed 5 bases, with 14 bases lying between them. Germline assignment: CDR1 LGHNA and CDR2 YNFKEQ.

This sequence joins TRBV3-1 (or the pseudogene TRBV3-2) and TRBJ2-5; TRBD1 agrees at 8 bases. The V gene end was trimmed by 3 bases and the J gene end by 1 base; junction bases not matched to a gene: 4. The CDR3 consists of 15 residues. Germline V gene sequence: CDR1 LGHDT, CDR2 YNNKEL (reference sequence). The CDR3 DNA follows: TGTGCCAGCAGCCAGGCAGGGGGCCTCCAAGAGACCCAGTACTTC. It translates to CASSQAGGLQETQYF.

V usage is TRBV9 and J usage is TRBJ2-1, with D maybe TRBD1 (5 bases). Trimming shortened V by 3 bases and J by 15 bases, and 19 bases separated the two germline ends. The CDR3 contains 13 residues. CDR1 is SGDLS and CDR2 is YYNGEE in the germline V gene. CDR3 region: CASSAGQPGNPFF. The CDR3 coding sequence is TGTGCCAGCAGCGCGGGCCAGCCAGGGAATCCGTTCTTC.

CDR3 bases: TGTGCCAGCAGCCGACAGCCTGACCCCCCACAGTACTTC. It encodes CASSRQPDPPQYF. The chain employs TRBV3-1 (or the pseudogene TRBV3-2) and TRBJ2-5, with D possibly TRBD1 on 5 matching bases. The CDR3 extends over 13 amino acids. Germline V gene data show CDR1 as LGHDT and CDR2 as YNNKEL (reference sequence). V was shortened by 4 bases and J by 11 bases, with 17 bases between the two germline ends.

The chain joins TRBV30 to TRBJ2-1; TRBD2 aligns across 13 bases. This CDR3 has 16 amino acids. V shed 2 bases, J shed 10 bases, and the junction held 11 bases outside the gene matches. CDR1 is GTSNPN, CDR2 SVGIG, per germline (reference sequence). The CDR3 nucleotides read TGTGCCTGGAGTTCCCGGACTAGCGGGGGTGAGCGGGAGCAGTTCTTC. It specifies CAWSSRTSGGEREQFF.